This T cell receptor (beta chain) was identified in a study of T cell responses to AZD1222 COVID-19 vaccine. Overall study context: It was second doses at about 4 or about 12 weeks that were pooled.

Overall study results and limits: Vaccine-associated CD4 TCRs spanned spike, dominant at 160-218 and 743-854.

The germline gives CDR1 MDHEN, CDR2 SYDVKM. Trimming shortened V by 5 bases and J by 8 bases, and 21 bases separated the two germline ends. This CDR3 comprises 15 residues. On this clone: The antigen remains undetermined.

The assay was immunoSEQ multiplex PCR, and TCRdb's table has in-frame clones only and misses some. The profile shows around 91,000 clones, roughly 84% of them singletons. The specimen comprised peripheral blood, sampled on day 0 of AZD1222 vaccination. This TCR derives from an adult in good health. This chain uses TRBV28 with TRBJ1-2; D call uncertain. Here the CDR3 reads CASSLSAVRGMGYTF. The CDR3 bases are TGTGCCAGCAGTCTATCGGCAGTACGGGGAATGGGCTACACCTTC.